The 9 T cell receptor beta chains below come from one sample, sequenced in a study of identifying expanded T cells in peripheral blood. Only in-frame clones appear in the TCRdb table, and some are missing; sequencing was by immunoSEQ multiplex PCR. The data hold approximately 120,000 clones, with more than 80% observed a single time. Sequencing was done on a sample of blood. The source is a person between 18 and 75 years old in good health.

The chain recombines TRBV11-2 with TRBJ1-2; D perhaps matches TRBD1 (6 bases). The V and J ends lost 2 bases and 4 bases respectively, with 17 bases between them. The germline gives CDR1 SGHAT, CDR2 FQNNGV. The CDR3 totals 16 residues. CDR3 sequence reads: CASSLNFQGFPYGYTF. The CDR3 DNA reads TGTGCCAGCAGCTTAAACTTCCAGGGGTTTCCCTATGGCTACACCTTC.

The rearrangement uses TRBV7-2 and TRBJ1-4; 8 bases match TRBD1. The CDR3 spans 15 residues. The junction had 6 bases not matched to a gene; V was cut back by 2 bases and J by 7 bases. Per the germline V gene, CDR1 is SGHTA and CDR2 is FQGNSA. As DNA, the CDR3 is TGTGCCAGCAGCTTAAAGACAGGGGCTGGTGAAAAACTGTTTTTT. Protein product: CASSLKTGAGEKLFF.

This chain uses TRBV4-3 with TRBJ1-2; TRBD1 is a possible D gene (5 bases). Trimming removed 1 base at V and 2 bases at J, with 11 bases between. Per the germline V gene, CDR1 is LGHNA and CDR2 is YSLEER. The CDR3 runs 15 residues. The CDR3 here is CASSQAVDRNYGYTF. The CDR3 nucleotides read TGCGCCAGCAGCCAAGCCGTTGACAGAAACTATGGCTACACCTTC.

The V gene is TRBV11-2, the J gene TRBJ1-1; D remains unclear. The germline V gene encodes CDR1 SGHAT and CDR2 FQNNGV. This CDR3 contains 15 residues. V lost 3 bases to trimming and J lost 0 bases, with 11 bases between them. The CDR3: CASSFVAGLNTEAFF. The CDR3 coding sequence is TGTGCCAGCAGCTTCGTGGCAGGCTTGAACACTGAAGCTTTCTTT. Full variable domain (outside the CDR3, taken from reference TRBV11-2 and TRBJ1-1): EAGVAQSPRYKIIEKRQSVAFWCNPISGHATLYWYQQILGQGPKLLIQFQNNGVVDDSQLPKDRFSAERLKGVDSTLKIQPAKLEDSAVYLCASSFVAGLNTEAFFGQGTRLTVV.

This clone appeared a single time. V usage is TRBV11-2 and J usage is TRBJ1-3; D remains unclear. This CDR3 is built from 16 residues. Trimming left V 2 bases short and J 0 bases short, with 11 bases between. Germline assignment: CDR1 SGHAT and CDR2 FQNNGV. This chain's CDR3 is CASSLSRTFSGNTIYF. The CDR3 bases are TGTGCCAGCAGCTTAAGTAGGACTTTCTCTGGAAACACCATATATTTT.

V is TRBV11-2 and J is TRBJ1-5; D possibly corresponds to TRBD1 (5 bases). The CDR3 length is 17 residues. Trimming took off 2 bases at V and 0 bases at J, with 14 bases between the two ends. Germline CDR1 and CDR2: SGHAT and FQNNGV. CDR3 loop: CASSLHRDGPSNQPQHF. The CDR3 bases are TGTGCCAGCAGCTTACACCGGGACGGGCCTAGCAATCAGCCCCAGCATTTT.

This chain links TRBV7-9 with TRBJ1-2, with D maybe TRBD1 (5 bases). The length of the CDR3 is 15 residues. V was clipped by 7 bases and J by 4 bases, with 19 bases between them. CDR1 is SEHNR, CDR2 FQNEAQ, per germline (reference sequence). The CDR3 sequence: CASNEASGGLYGYTF. In DNA form, the CDR3 reads TGTGCCAGCAACGAGGCCTCTGGGGGACTCTATGGCTACACCTTC.

The CDR3 protein is CASSYSSRAYEQYF. The CDR3 bases are TGTGCCAGCAGTTACTCGAGTCGGGCCTACGAGCAGTACTTC. This sequence joins TRBV6-5 and TRBJ2-7; no firm D call. This CDR3 is 14 amino acids long. The germline V gene has CDR1 MNHEY and CDR2 SVGAGI. V shed 0 bases and J shed 2 bases, with 8 bases lying between them.

The V and J genes are TRBV6-5 and TRBJ1-2, with D perhaps matching TRBD1 (5 bases). The CDR3 is 15 residues long. The germline V gene encodes CDR1 MNHEY and CDR2 SVGAGI. V shed 6 bases and J shed 4 bases, with 18 bases lying between them. CDR3 in DNA: TGTGCCAGCAGCCGTACAGGCGGATATGGCTATGGCTACACCTTC. This sequence encodes CASSRTGGYGYGYTF.